Below are 28 T cell receptor beta chains sequenced from a single sample in a study of Tregs in tolerant kidney transplant recipients. Generated by immunoSEQ multiplex PCR, the TCRdb table keeps only in-frame clones and is missing some. This sample has fewer than 80,000 clones, with more than 95% found just once. The sequenced sample was CD4+ T cells from blood, obtained before the transplant. The origin of the receptors is a human donor who received a combined kidney and bone marrow transplant.

The rearrangement joins TRBV6-5 to TRBJ2-7; TRBD1 matches 8 bases. CDR1 MNHEY and CDR2 SVGAGI come from the germline V gene. V dropped 6 bases and J dropped 3; count of bases not matched to a gene: 10. CDR3 length: 15 amino acids. The CDR3, as DNA: TGTGCCAGCAGGGAGTTCGGGACAGGCATCTACGAGCAGTACTTC. It yields the protein CASREFGTGIYEQYF.

The chain links TRBV5-4 to TRBJ2-7; a weak D match, TRBD1 (6 bases). Deletions cut 0 bases from V and 0 bases from J, with 19 bases between. Germline lookup yields CDR1 SGHNT and CDR2 YYREEE (reference sequence). The CDR3 has 18 amino acids. The CDR3 here is CASSLAGQRQASSYEQYF. CDR3 bases: TGTGCCAGCAGCTTGGCCGGTCAAAGACAGGCGAGCTCCTACGAGCAGTACTTC.

V and J are TRBV10-3 and TRBJ1-4, with TRBD1 matching over 9 bases. Per the germline V gene, CDR1 is ENHRY and CDR2 is SYGVKD. The CDR3 consists of 14 residues. V dropped 2 bases and J dropped 5; count of bases not matched to a gene: 0. The CDR3 loop reads CAISEGTGNEKLFF. The CDR3, as DNA: TGTGCCATCAGTGAGGGGACAGGGAATGAAAAACTGTTTTTT.

The chain combines TRBV18 with TRBJ1-2; 9 nucleotides align to TRBD1. Germline V gene data show CDR1 as KGHSH and CDR2 as LQKENI. Trimming cost V 3 bases and J 3 bases; bases outside gene matches: 2. The CDR3 extends over 14 amino acids. The CDR3 sequence: CASSPDRGDYGYTF. Here the CDR3 DNA reads TGTGCCAGCTCACCGGACAGGGGCGACTATGGCTACACCTTC.

This clone showed up just once. CDR3 bases: TGTGCCAGCAGCCCGCCGAGGCGAGGGTCCCAAGAGACCCAGTACTTC. Translating it yields CASSPPRRGSQETQYF. The V gene is TRBV7-8, the J gene TRBJ2-5; TRBD2 is a possible D gene (5 bases). The CDR3 runs to 16 residues. Germline CDR1 SGHVS, CDR2 FQNEAQ. V dropped 5 bases and J dropped 1 base, with 17 bases sitting between them.

V usage is TRBV19 and J usage is TRBJ1-1; 7 bases align to TRBD1. The CDR3 contains 15 residues. Germline CDR1 is LNHDA and CDR2 is SQIVND (reference sequence). J gave up 1 base and V 5 bases, and 7 bases lay outside the gene matches. Here the CDR3 DNA reads TGTGCCAGTAGTCCCCCAGGGGGGCGGAACACTGAAGCTTTCTTT. The encoded protein is CASSPPGGRNTEAFF.

This sequence joins TRBV18 and TRBJ2-1; TRBD1 agrees at 7 bases. This CDR3 has 14 amino acids. Per the germline V gene, CDR1 is KGHSH and CDR2 is LQKENI. V gave up 3 bases and J gave up 14 bases; unmatched junction bases: 13. CDR3 sequence (DNA): TGTGCCAGCTCACCTACGGGACAGAACACCCTGAAGTTCTTC. As protein: CASSPTGQNTLKFF.

The rearrangement joins TRBV2 to TRBJ2-7; D not resolved. V lost 5 bases to trimming and J lost 0 bases, with 14 bases between them. This CDR3 has 15 amino acids. Looked up from germline, CDR1 is SNHLY and CDR2 is FYNNEI. The CDR3 DNA reads TGTGCCAGCAGTACCCTCCGACTGAGCTCCTACGAGCAGTACTTC. Amino acids: CASSTLRLSSYEQYF.

The V gene is TRBV2, the J gene TRBJ2-1, with 7 bases identical to TRBD2. Germline V gene data show CDR1 as SNHLY and CDR2 as FYNNEI. The CDR3 runs to 13 residues. Trimming removed 9 bases from V and 7 bases from J; junction bases left unmatched: 9. The CDR3 DNA is TGTGCCAGGGGGGGGACTTTTGGGAATGAGCAGTTCTTC. Its protein is CARGGTFGNEQFF. The full variable domain, in which reference TRBV2 and TRBJ2-1 provide the parts outside the CDR3, is EPEVTQTPSHQVTQMGQEVILRCVPISNHLYFYWYRQILGQKVEFLVSFYNNEISEKSEIFDDQFSVERPDGSNFTLKIRSTKLEDSAMYFCARGGTFGNEQFFGPGTRLTVL.

This chain connects TRBV5-6 to TRBJ2-7; 8 bases line up with TRBD1. Germline-derived CDR1 and CDR2 are SGHDT and YYEEEE. V was pared by 4 bases and J by 3 bases, with 6 bases of the junction left unmatched. The CDR3 is 14 residues long. The CDR3 bases are TGTGCCAGCAGCACCGGACAGGGCTTCTACGAGCAGTACTTC. Residues: CASSTGQGFYEQYF.

The V gene is TRBV7-6, the J gene TRBJ2-1, with 9 bases matching TRBD2. Losses at the gene ends were 2 bases for V and 1 base for J; bases not matched to a gene: 3. This CDR3 contains 16 residues. Germline loops: CDR1 SGHVS, CDR2 FNYEAQ. The CDR3 protein is CASSLLAGTSYNEQFF. The CDR3 DNA reads as TGTGCCAGCAGCTTACTAGCGGGGACTTCCTACAATGAGCAGTTCTTC.

This clone came up once. The chain carries TRBV7-2 and TRBJ2-3; D perhaps matches TRBD2 (5 bases). The CDR3 is made up of 14 amino acids. Germline CDR1 and CDR2: SGHTA and FQGNSA. Trimming shortened V by 5 bases and J by 3 bases, and 12 bases separated the two germline ends. The CDR3 bases are TGTGCCAGCAGCAAAAGCTGGGAGACAGATACGCAGTATTTT. It yields the protein CASSKSWETDTQYF. Full variable domain (outside the CDR3, taken from reference TRBV7-2 and TRBJ2-3): GAGVSQSPSNKVTEKGKDVELRCDPISGHTALYWYRQSLGQGLEFLIYFQGNSAPDKSGLPSDRFSAERTGGSVSTLTIQRTQQEDSAVYLCASSKSWETDTQYFGPGTRLTVL.

The V gene is TRBV12-5, the J gene TRBJ2-2; D is unclear. V lost 8 bases and J lost 2, with 12 bases in between. The CDR3 is 14 residues long. The germline CDR1 and CDR2 sequences are LGHNT and FRNRAP. CDR3 sequence: CASSPRFNTGELFF. DNA for the CDR3: TGTGCTAGTAGCCCTAGGTTTAACACCGGGGAGCTGTTTTTT.

The chain recombines TRBV2 with TRBJ2-4; TRBD1 matches 8 bases. Germline CDR1 and CDR2: SNHLY and FYNNEI. The CDR3 consists of 15 residues. After removal of 10 bases from V and 3 bases from J, the junction contained 11 bases not matched to a gene. In DNA form, the CDR3 reads TGTGCCAATATCCCTCCCGGACAGGGCAAAAACATTCAGTACTTC. Protein: CANIPPGQGKNIQYF.

The gene calls are TRBV7-9 and TRBJ1-5, with 7 bases that match TRBD1. CDR1 and CDR2 (germline): SEHNR, FQNEAQ (reference sequence). The junction had 7 bases not matched to a gene; V was cut back by 5 bases and J by 6 bases. This CDR3 spans 14 amino acids. This CDR3 is CASSHDRDGQPQHF. CDR3 sequence (DNA): TGTGCCAGCAGCCACGACAGGGACGGTCAGCCCCAGCATTTT. Combining the CDR3 with reference TRBV7-9 and TRBJ1-5 gives the whole variable domain DTGVSQNPRHKITKRGQNVTFRCDPISEHNRLYWYRQTLGQGPEFLTYFQNEAQLEKSRLLSDRFSAERPKGSFSTLEIQRTEQGDSAMYLCASSHDRDGQPQHFGDGTRLSIL.

The chain has TRBV2 and TRBJ1-1; weak D call: TRBD1 (6 bases). Per the germline V gene, CDR1 is SNHLY and CDR2 is FYNNEI. Trimming took off 7 bases at V and 3 bases at J, with 15 bases between the two ends. The CDR3 loop spans 14 amino acids. The CDR3 loop is CASKAGEYDTEAFF. In nucleotides, the CDR3 is TGTGCCAGCAAAGCAGGGGAATACGACACTGAAGCTTTCTTT.

This chain connects TRBV2 to TRBJ1-1; D gene uncertain. Germline V gives CDR1 SNHLY, CDR2 FYNNEI. This CDR3 has 16 residues. With 7 bases removed from V and 4 bases from J, the gap between germline ends came to 22 bases. The CDR3 spells CASIVVLPSRVTEAFF. The CDR3, as DNA: TGTGCCAGCATAGTTGTACTACCCAGTCGGGTCACTGAAGCTTTCTTT.

This clone was picked up one time. The V call is TRBV30, the J call TRBJ2-2; 8 bases line up with TRBD2. Germline-derived CDR1 and CDR2 are GTSNPN and SVGIG (reference sequence). The CDR3 has 17 residues. After removal of 4 bases from V and 4 bases from J, the junction contained 14 bases not matched to a gene. CDR3 nucleotides: TGTGCCTGGACCGATCCGATGACTAGCGTGAGCACCGGGGAGCTGTTTTTT. The encoded protein is CAWTDPMTSVSTGELFF. Supplemented by reference TRBV30 and TRBJ2-2, the full variable domain reads SQTIHQWPATLVQPVGSPLSLECTVEGTSNPNLYWYRQAAGRGLQLLFYSVGIGQISSEVPQNLSASRPQDRQFILSSKKLLLSDSGFYLCAWTDPMTSVSTGELFFGEGSRLTVL.

The V and J genes are TRBV5-5 and TRBJ2-4; a possible D gene is TRBD2 (5 bases). V was clipped by 3 bases and J by 8 bases, with 15 bases between them. This CDR3 is 14 amino acids long. CDR1 and CDR2 from the germline V gene are SGHKS and YYEKEE (reference sequence). The CDR3 region has the DNA TGTGCCAGCAGCTCCTGGGCGGGCACGGACATTCAGTACTTC. Amino acid sequence: CASSSWAGTDIQYF.

The chain combines TRBV6-5 with TRBJ1-2, with a tentative D call TRBD1 (5 bases). The CDR3 runs to 14 residues. V shed 4 bases and J shed 0 bases, with 9 bases lying between them. Germline assignment: CDR1 MNHEY and CDR2 SVGAGI. CDR3 coding DNA: TGTGCCAGCAGTTCCACGACAGCTAACTATGGCTACACCTTC. The encoded protein is CASSSTTANYGYTF.

The chain uses TRBV7-9 and TRBJ2-1; D is undetermined. This CDR3 contains 14 residues. V was cut by 2 bases and J by 8 bases, with 13 bases left in between. Germline loops: CDR1 SEHNR, CDR2 FQNEAQ (reference sequence). The CDR3 is CASSLRDKLDEQFF. The CDR3 nucleotides read TGTGCCAGCAGCTTAAGAGACAAGTTGGATGAGCAGTTCTTC.

The chain employs TRBV7-9 and TRBJ2-5; the match to TRBD2 covers 9 bases. V trimming: 5 bases; J trimming: 5 bases; junction bases outside the gene matches: 6. The germline gives CDR1 SEHNR, CDR2 FQNEAQ (reference sequence). The CDR3 length is 14 residues. The CDR3 region is CASSPSGTRETQYF. The CDR3 DNA reads TGTGCCAGCAGCCCTAGCGGGACACGGGAGACCCAGTACTTC. Combining the CDR3 with reference TRBV7-9 and TRBJ2-5 gives the whole variable domain DTGVSQNPRHKITKRGQNVTFRCDPISEHNRLYWYRQTLGQGPEFLTYFQNEAQLEKSRLLSDRFSAERPKGSFSTLEIQRTEQGDSAMYLCASSPSGTRETQYFGPGTRLLVL.

The V call is TRBV7-6, the J call TRBJ2-7, with 7 positions matching TRBD2. This CDR3 region has 13 residues. The V segment lost 5 bases and the J segment 6 bases; nucleotides outside the gene matches: 7. Germline CDR1 SGHVS, CDR2 FNYEAQ. The CDR3 DNA is TGTGCCAGCAGCCCACACTCGGGGGGCGAGCAGTACTTC. Encoded protein: CASSPHSGGEQYF.

This clone was seen a single time. The V call is TRBV5-1, the J call TRBJ2-5, with 13 bases aligning to TRBD2. V shed 3 bases, J shed 3 bases, and the junction held 14 bases outside the gene matches. Germline V lookup: CDR1 SGHRS, CDR2 YFSETQ. The CDR3 spans 19 residues. The CDR3 spells CASSSLHWTSGRPEETQYF. The CDR3 nucleotides are TGCGCCAGCAGCTCCCTGCACTGGACTAGCGGGAGACCGGAAGAGACCCAGTACTTC.

This chain connects TRBV28 to TRBJ2-3, with 9 bases that match TRBD1. Germline V gene data show CDR1 as MDHEN and CDR2 as SYDVKM. The CDR3 spans 15 residues. The V segment lost 7 bases and the J segment 5 bases; nucleotides outside the gene matches: 10. This CDR3 is CASTQGGQGRDTQYF. The CDR3 nucleotides read TGTGCCAGCACCCAGGGGGGACAGGGCAGAGATACGCAGTATTTT.

V is TRBV27 and J is TRBJ1-3; no definite D call. The CDR3 is 15 residues long. Trimming left V 0 bases short and J 3 bases short, with 9 bases between. Per germline, CDR1 MNHEY and CDR2 SMNVEV (reference sequence). The CDR3 loop reads CASSLSGQNGNTIYF. Here the CDR3 DNA reads TGTGCCAGCAGTTTATCGGGCCAGAATGGAAACACCATATATTTT.

The rearrangement joins TRBV6-1 to TRBJ1-5; tentative D call: TRBD1 (5 bases). CDR3 length: 17 amino acids. Trimming removed 3 bases from V and 0 bases from J, with 15 bases in between. The V gene's germline CDR1 is MNHNS and CDR2 SASEGT. DNA of the CDR3: TGTGCCAGCAGTGAGTTCCTACAGGACACTAGCAATCAGCCCCAGCATTTT. This sequence encodes CASSEFLQDTSNQPQHF.

This clone was detected once. The chain employs TRBV7-9 and TRBJ2-3; 12 positions agree with TRBD1. This CDR3 has 16 amino acids. The germline CDR1 and CDR2 sequences are SEHNR and FQNEAQ (reference sequence). The junction had 5 bases not matched to a gene; V was cut back by 2 bases and J by 5 bases. This CDR3 reads CASSLRDRGLGDTQYF. The DNA of the CDR3 is TGTGCCAGCAGCTTACGGGACAGGGGGCTGGGAGATACGCAGTATTTT.